These 8 T cell receptor beta chains originate from one sample sequenced in a study of HIV-infected patients and healthy controls. TCRdb re-derived calls from the 5' RACE reads in MiXCR, one entry per CDR3 protein. The data contain about 17,000 distinct CDR3 sequences, roughly 15% of them singletons. The source material was CD8+ T cells from blood. These receptors were taken from a human donor in good health.

This clonotype has ten or more counts. The gene calls are TRBV5-6 and TRBJ2-2; tentative D call: TRBD1 (6 bases). Per the germline V gene, CDR1 is SGHDT and CDR2 is YYEEEE. This CDR3 is 15 amino acids long. Trimming stripped 4 bases from V and 3 bases from J, with 13 bases between. The CDR3 region has the DNA TGTGCCAGCAGCATGGGGGCAGGGTACACCGGGGAGCTGTTTTTT. This translates into CASSMGAGYTGELFF.

V is TRBV2 and J is TRBJ2-3, with 9 bases identical to TRBD2. This CDR3 is built from 15 residues. After removal of 9 bases from V and 6 bases from J, the junction contained 13 bases not matched to a gene. Looked up from germline, CDR1 is SNHLY and CDR2 is FYNNEI. In DNA form, the CDR3 reads TGTGCCAGTCTCGGGGAGAGCGGGAGGAAGGATACGCAGTATTTT. It yields the protein CASLGESGRKDTQYF.

The chain employs TRBV9 and TRBJ2-6; 8 positions agree with TRBD1. Germline V gene lookup returns CDR1 SGDLS and CDR2 YYNGEE. The ends lost 4 bases at V and 1 base at J; junction bases unmatched: 16. CDR3 size: 20 residues. The CDR3 loop is CASSPFPLQGVTSGANVLTF. CDR3 in DNA: TGTGCCAGCAGCCCATTTCCCTTACAGGGGGTAACTTCTGGGGCCAACGTCCTGACTTTC. The variable domain in full, with the rest retrieved from reference TRBV9 and TRBJ2-6, is DSGVTQTPKHLITATGQRVTLRCSPRSGDLSVYWYQQSLDQGLQFLIQYYNGEERAKGNILERFSAQQFPDLHSELNLSSLELGDSALYFCASSPFPLQGVTSGANVLTFGAGSRLTVL.

This clonotype was counted at least ten times. This chain connects TRBV12-3 or TRBV12-4 to TRBJ2-1; 9 bases fit TRBD1. Trimming cost V 1 base and J 1 base; bases outside gene matches: 11. The CDR3 sequence is 19 residues long. The CDR3 DNA reads as TGTGCCAGCAGTTTAGTGTATACGGTGGGACAGGGTTCCTACAATGAGCAGTTCTTC. It specifies CASSLVYTVGQGSYNEQFF.

This chain uses TRBV19 with TRBJ2-5; D is unclear. The CDR3 runs to 15 residues. Germline lookup yields CDR1 LNHDA and CDR2 SQIVND (reference sequence). Trimming took off 7 bases at V and 2 bases at J, with 17 bases between the two ends. The CDR3 protein is CASTERASPQETQYF. The CDR3 bases are TGTGCCAGTACGGAAAGGGCTTCCCCACAAGAGACCCAGTACTTC.

The chain is built from TRBV7-9 and TRBJ2-3; tentatively, D is TRBD2 (6 bases). Trimming took off 2 bases at V and 2 bases at J, with 14 bases between the two ends. CDR1 and CDR2 (germline): SEHNR, FQNEAQ (reference sequence). CDR3 length: 16 residues. The DNA for the CDR3 is TGTGCCAGCAGCTTATCAAAGTGGGGGGACACAGATACGCAGTATTTT. It codes for CASSLSKWGDTDTQYF.

The chain couples TRBV7-9 to TRBJ2-3, with a possible D match to TRBD1 (6 bases). CDR1 SEHNR and CDR2 FQNEAQ come from the germline V gene (reference sequence). CDR3 length equals 15 residues. Trimming took 5 bases from V and 2 from J, leaving 14 bases between them. The CDR3 DNA sequence: TGTGCCAGCAGCGTGTCGAGGGGGACCACAGATACGCAGTATTTT. This translates into CASSVSRGTTDTQYF.

There are a few counts of this clonotype. The genes are TRBV4-3 and TRBJ2-1, with TRBD2 matching over 10 bases. Germline V gene data show CDR1 as LGHNA and CDR2 as YSLEER. The CDR3 extends over 17 amino acids. Trimming cost V 0 bases and J 2 bases; bases outside gene matches: 4. The CDR3 coding sequence is TGCGCCAGCAGCCAAGAAACTAGCGGGGAACCCTACAATGAGCAGTTCTTC. Translating it yields CASSQETSGEPYNEQFF.